Each of the 28 T cell receptor beta chains below was sequenced from the same sample in a study of blood T cell repertoires in COVID-19. Libraries were prepared by immunoSEQ multiplex PCR; TCRdb keeps only in-frame clonotypes and omits some of them. The sample lists 250,000 to 350,000 clones, around 90% occurring once. Sequencing used PBMCs or T cells enriched from blood (not recorded which). The receptors were sampled from a woman in her sixties in a cohort exposed to, infected with or recovered from COVID-19 (not recorded which).

As concerns this clone: Within the sample, other DNA sequences also encode this same CDR3. The gene calls are TRBV2 and TRBJ1-4; possibly TRBD1 for D (5 bases). This CDR3 contains 15 residues. V dropped 6 bases and J dropped 0 bases, with 11 bases sitting between them. CDR1 SNHLY and CDR2 FYNNEI come from the germline V gene. DNA for the CDR3: TGTGCCAGCAGGGGGCGCGGGGCAACTAATGAAAAACTGTTTTTT. This translates into CASRGRGATNEKLFF.

This clone was counted once. This chain uses TRBV6-2 or TRBV6-3 with TRBJ2-3, with 15 bases matching TRBD2. CDR3 length: 17 amino acids. V was pared by 2 bases and J by 2 bases, with 2 bases of the junction left unmatched. In germline, CDR1 is MNHEY, CDR2 SVGEGT. CDR3 bases: TGTGCCAGCAGTTACGGGACTAGCGGGAGGTACACAGATACGCAGTATTTT. It specifies CASSYGTSGRYTDTQYF.

The V call is TRBV2, the J call TRBJ1-1; D possibly corresponds to TRBD1 (5 bases). Germline V CDR1 and CDR2: SNHLY, FYNNEI. The CDR3 extends over 14 amino acids. V lost 6 bases and J lost 3, with 14 bases in between. The CDR3 sequence: CASSLEGGDTEAFF. The CDR3 nucleotides read TGTGCCAGCAGCTTGGAGGGAGGGGACACTGAAGCTTTCTTT.

The chain recombines TRBV27 with TRBJ2-3; weak D call: TRBD1 (6 bases). Trimming stripped 6 bases from V and 6 bases from J, with 10 bases between. The CDR3 runs to 12 residues. Germline V gene data show CDR1 as MNHEY and CDR2 as SMNVEV (reference sequence). Here the CDR3 reads CASRSRGDTQYF. CDR3 in DNA: TGTGCCAGCAGAAGTAGGGGGGATACGCAGTATTTT.

V is TRBV21-1 and J is TRBJ2-1; TRBD1, as called in the table, went unchecked against the DNA. TRBV21-1 is described as a pseudogene. The CDR3 is 14 amino acids. The CDR3 loop reads CASSKDRGYNEQFF. Written as DNA, the CDR3 is TGTGCCAGCAGCAAAGACAGGGGATACAATGAGCAGTTCTTC.

This chain connects TRBV7-3 to TRBJ2-1; possibly TRBD2 for D (6 bases). CDR3 length: 15 amino acids. V gave up 5 bases and J gave up 2 bases, with 13 bases separating them. Germline V gene lookup returns CDR1 SGHTA and CDR2 FQGTGA. Here the CDR3 reads CASSRGVAAYNEQFF. The CDR3 DNA reads as TGTGCCAGCAGCCGCGGAGTAGCGGCCTACAATGAGCAGTTCTTC.

This chain joins TRBV3-1 (or the pseudogene TRBV3-2) and TRBJ2-1; the match to TRBD2 covers 9 bases. Trimming took 4 bases from V and 8 from J; bases not matched to a gene: 12. The CDR3 consists of 16 residues. Per germline, CDR1 LGHDT and CDR2 YNNKEL (reference sequence). The CDR3 region is CASSRSGSYAQDEQFF. Written as DNA, the CDR3 is TGTGCCAGCAGCCGTAGCGGGAGCTATGCCCAGGATGAGCAGTTCTTC.

This clone appeared a single time. Other DNA sequences in this sample translate to the same CDR3. For the CDR3, the DNA is TGTGCCATCAGTGGGGCAGGAAAAAATGAAAAACTGTTTTTT. Amino acids: CAISGAGKNEKLFF. J is TRBJ1-4 and V is TRBV10-3; D unresolved. Germline V lookup: CDR1 ENHRY, CDR2 SYGVKD. This CDR3 region has 14 residues. V was cut by 4 bases and J by 5 bases, with 11 bases left in between.

The CDR3 spells CASSTGDYGYTF. The CDR3 bases are TGTGCCAGCAGTACAGGGGACTATGGCTACACCTTC. The chain has TRBV28 and TRBJ1-2, with 7 bases matching TRBD1. The CDR3 length is 12 residues. CDR1 MDHEN and CDR2 SYDVKM come from the germline V gene. The V and J ends lost 5 bases and 3 bases, in that order; junction bases with no gene match: 0.

This clone was seen once. This chain joins TRBV6-5 and TRBJ2-5, with TRBD1 as a possible D gene (5 bases). Germline CDR1 MNHEY, CDR2 SVGAGI. There are 15 residues in the CDR3. V was cut by 7 bases and J by 5 bases, with 20 bases left in between. CDR3 nucleotide sequence: TGTGCCAGCACCTACGCCCCGGACAATAGGGAGACCCAGTACTTC. Protein sequence: CASTYAPDNRETQYF.

The J gene is TRBJ2-7, the V gene TRBV28; 12 bases align to TRBD2. CDR1 is MDHEN and CDR2 is SYDVKM in the germline V gene. The CDR3 consists of 15 residues. V lost 2 bases, J lost 9 bases, and 8 bases stayed unmatched. The CDR3 region is CASSLNRLAGVRQYF. The CDR3 region has the DNA TGTGCCAGCAGTTTAAACCGACTAGCGGGAGTTCGGCAGTACTTC.

CDR3 coding DNA: TGTGCCAGCAGCGCCAGACAAGGGGAAAACGAGCAGTACTTC. Protein sequence: CASSARQGENEQYF. The J gene is TRBJ2-7, the V gene TRBV9; perhaps TRBD1 as D (5 bases). V lost 3 bases to trimming and J lost 5 bases, with 15 bases between them. CDR1 and CDR2 (germline): SGDLS, YYNGEE. The CDR3 is 14 residues long.

This chain uses TRBV4-3 with TRBJ1-2, with D possibly matching TRBD1 (5 bases). There are 16 residues in the CDR3. Trimming removed 0 bases from V and 4 bases from J, with 15 bases in between. Germline assignment: CDR1 LGHNA and CDR2 YSLEER. In DNA, the CDR3 is TGCGCCAGCAGCCAAGATATCGGGGGACGGGGCTATGGCTACACCTTC. Protein: CASSQDIGGRGYGYTF.

The chain employs TRBV5-4 and TRBJ2-5; 12 positions match TRBD1. The V segment lost 1 base and the J segment 5 bases; nucleotides outside the gene matches: 6. The V gene's germline CDR1 is SGHNT and CDR2 YYREEE (reference sequence). The CDR3 has 16 amino acids. CDR3 nucleotides: TGTGCCAGCAGCTTGACGGGACAGGGGGCAAGCGAGACCCAGTACTTC. It yields the protein CASSLTGQGASETQYF. Looking up the rest from reference TRBV5-4 and TRBJ2-5 gives the full variable domain: ETGVTQSPTHLIKTRGQQVTLRCSSQSGHNTVSWYQQALGQGPQFIFQYYREEENGRGNFPPRFSGLQFPNYSSELNVNALELDDSALYLCASSLTGQGASETQYFGPGTRLLVL.

The V call is TRBV5-1, the J call TRBJ2-2; TRBD1 aligns across 10 bases. V shed 4 bases and J 0 bases; nucleotides not matched to a gene: 0. The CDR3 loop spans 15 amino acids. Germline CDR1 reads SGHRS; CDR2 reads YFSETQ. The CDR3 sequence is CASSGQGANTGELFF. CDR3 DNA sequence: TGCGCCAGCAGCGGACAGGGGGCGAACACCGGGGAGCTGTTTTTT.

The count of this clone is one. The genes are TRBV27 and TRBJ2-7; D not certain. Germline-derived CDR1 and CDR2 are MNHEY and SMNVEV (reference sequence). This CDR3 contains 15 residues. V dropped 5 bases and J dropped 2 bases, with 16 bases sitting between them. CDR3 residues: CASSPPGGAPYEQYF. The DNA for the CDR3 is TGTGCCAGCAGTCCCCCCGGCGGAGCCCCCTACGAGCAGTACTTC.

This chain connects TRBV18 to TRBJ2-1, with TRBD2 as a possible D gene (6 bases). The germline V and J ends were trimmed by 3 bases and 6 bases, with 15 bases remaining between them. This CDR3 is 15 amino acids long. Germline loops: CDR1 KGHSH, CDR2 LQKENI. CDR3 in amino acids: CASSPVTGAGNEQFF. CDR3 coding DNA: TGTGCCAGCTCACCGGTAACGGGAGCGGGCAATGAGCAGTTCTTC. Using reference TRBV18 and TRBJ2-1 for the parts outside the CDR3, the full variable domain is NAGVMQNPRHLVRRRGQEARLRCSPMKGHSHVYWYRQLPEEGLKFMVYLQKENIIDESGMPKERFSAEFPKEGPSILRIQQVVRGDSAAYFCASSPVTGAGNEQFFGPGTRLTVL.

The chain employs TRBV19 and TRBJ2-5; 12 bases align to TRBD1. The CDR3 contains 15 residues. V dropped 5 bases and J dropped 5; count of bases not matched to a gene: 6. Germline CDR1 is LNHDA and CDR2 is SQIVND (reference sequence). The CDR3 coding sequence is TGTGCCAGTAGTTTAGGGACAGGGGGCACGGAGACCCAGTACTTC. Its protein is CASSLGTGGTETQYF.

This CDR3 is CASSPKGTGVQETQYF. In DNA, the CDR3 is TGTGCCAGCAGCCCTAAGGGGACAGGGGTACAAGAGACCCAGTACTTC. The chain links TRBV9 to TRBJ2-5; 10 bases agree with TRBD1. The germline gives CDR1 SGDLS, CDR2 YYNGEE. The CDR3 spans 16 residues. After removal of 4 bases from V and 2 bases from J, the junction contained 8 bases not matched to a gene.

The chain joins TRBV30 to TRBJ2-7; D remains unclear. Germline CDR1 reads GTSNPN; CDR2 reads SVGIG (reference sequence). The CDR3 consists of 13 residues. Between the trimmed V and J ends, which lost 1 base and 3 bases, there was a span of 10 bases. For the CDR3, the DNA is TGTGCCTGGAGTGCAGGTTCAGACTACGAGCAGTACTTC. Amino acids: CAWSAGSDYEQYF. Full variable domain (remainder filled in from reference TRBV30 and TRBJ2-7): SQTIHQWPATLVQPVGSPLSLECTVEGTSNPNLYWYRQAAGRGLQLLFYSVGIGQISSEVPQNLSASRPQDRQFILSSKKLLLSDSGFYLCAWSAGSDYEQYFGPGTRLTVT.

The rearrangement uses TRBV5-1 and TRBJ1-2; D ambiguous. In germline, CDR1 is SGHRS, CDR2 YFSETQ. This CDR3 spans 13 amino acids. V was shortened by 0 bases and J by 8 bases, with 11 bases between the two germline ends. The DNA for the CDR3 is TGCGCCAGCAGCTTGGAACCGACTCTCGGCTACACCTTC. Encoded protein: CASSLEPTLGYTF.

This clone appeared a few times. V gene TRBV28 combines with J gene TRBJ1-2; no firm D call. Germline V gene data show CDR1 as MDHEN and CDR2 as SYDVKM. Trimming removed 5 bases from V and 4 bases from J, with 11 bases in between. The CDR3 runs to 13 residues. The CDR3 bases are TGTGCCAGCAGTGCCCCAAACGGCTATGGCTACACCTTC. Translation: CASSAPNGYGYTF.

A single count supports this clone. The chain couples TRBV6-5 to TRBJ2-7; D remains ambiguous. This CDR3 region has 12 residues. Trimming stripped 8 bases from V and 2 bases from J, with 10 bases between. Looked up from germline, CDR1 is MNHEY and CDR2 is SVGAGI. In DNA, the CDR3 is TGTGCCAGCTTCCACAGTCCCTACGAGCAGTACTTC. Residues: CASFHSPYEQYF.

The chain couples TRBV15 to TRBJ2-1; TRBD2 might be the D (6 bases). The germline V gene encodes CDR1 LNHNV and CDR2 YYDKDF (reference sequence). The CDR3 has 17 amino acids. The germline V and J ends were trimmed by 1 base and 4 bases, with 17 bases remaining between them. CDR3 sequence: CATSRGGYGRGYNEQFF. The CDR3 DNA reads as TGTGCCACCAGCAGAGGCGGATACGGGAGAGGGTACAATGAGCAGTTCTTC.

This clone came up once. The chain has TRBV7-9 and TRBJ2-7; a weak D match, TRBD1 (5 bases). Trimming removed 6 bases at V and 0 bases at J, with 9 bases between. The CDR3 loop spans 13 amino acids. Germline-derived CDR1 and CDR2 are SEHNR and FQNEAQ (reference sequence). CDR3 nucleotides: TGTGCCAGCAGATCGGACAACTCCTACGAGCAGTACTTC. As protein: CASRSDNSYEQYF.

The gene calls are TRBV30 and TRBJ2-7, with TRBD1 identical over 8 bases. J gave up 2 bases and V 2 bases, and 2 bases lay outside the gene matches. CDR3 size: 13 residues. Per germline, CDR1 GTSNPN and CDR2 SVGIG (reference sequence). This CDR3 reads CAWSQGATYEQYF. DNA of the CDR3: TGTGCCTGGAGTCAGGGGGCTACCTACGAGCAGTACTTC.

The chain is built from TRBV13 and TRBJ2-3, with 13 bases matching TRBD2. CDR1 and CDR2 (germline): PRHDT, FYEKMQ (reference sequence). V trimming: 4 bases; J trimming: 4 bases; junction bases outside the gene matches: 11. There are 18 residues in the CDR3. The CDR3 loop reads CASSSRTSGRGRPDTQYF. CDR3 sequence (DNA): TGTGCCAGCAGCTCCCGGACTAGCGGGAGAGGGCGGCCAGATACGCAGTATTTT.

This chain connects TRBV6-5 to TRBJ1-3; 7 bases map to TRBD1. The CDR3 contains 16 residues. CDR1 is MNHEY and CDR2 is SVGAGI in the germline V gene. Germline trimming cut 0 bases from V and 0 bases from J; bases unmatched to any gene: 2. CDR3 in DNA: TGTGCCAGCAGTTACTCAGGGGGCCTCTCTGGAAACACCATATATTTT. As protein: CASSYSGGLSGNTIYF.